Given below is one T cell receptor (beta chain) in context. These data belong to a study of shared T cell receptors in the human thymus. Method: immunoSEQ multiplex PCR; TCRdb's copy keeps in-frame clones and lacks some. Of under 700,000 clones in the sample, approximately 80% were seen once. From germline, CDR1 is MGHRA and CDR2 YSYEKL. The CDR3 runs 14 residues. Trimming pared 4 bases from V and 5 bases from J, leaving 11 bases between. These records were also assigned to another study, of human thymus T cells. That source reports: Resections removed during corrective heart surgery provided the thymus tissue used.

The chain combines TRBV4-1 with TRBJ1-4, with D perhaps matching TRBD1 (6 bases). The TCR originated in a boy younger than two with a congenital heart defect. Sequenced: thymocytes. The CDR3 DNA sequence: TGCGCCAGCAGCCGTCAGGGGCAGAATGAAAAACTGTTTTTT. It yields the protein CASSRQGQNEKLFF.